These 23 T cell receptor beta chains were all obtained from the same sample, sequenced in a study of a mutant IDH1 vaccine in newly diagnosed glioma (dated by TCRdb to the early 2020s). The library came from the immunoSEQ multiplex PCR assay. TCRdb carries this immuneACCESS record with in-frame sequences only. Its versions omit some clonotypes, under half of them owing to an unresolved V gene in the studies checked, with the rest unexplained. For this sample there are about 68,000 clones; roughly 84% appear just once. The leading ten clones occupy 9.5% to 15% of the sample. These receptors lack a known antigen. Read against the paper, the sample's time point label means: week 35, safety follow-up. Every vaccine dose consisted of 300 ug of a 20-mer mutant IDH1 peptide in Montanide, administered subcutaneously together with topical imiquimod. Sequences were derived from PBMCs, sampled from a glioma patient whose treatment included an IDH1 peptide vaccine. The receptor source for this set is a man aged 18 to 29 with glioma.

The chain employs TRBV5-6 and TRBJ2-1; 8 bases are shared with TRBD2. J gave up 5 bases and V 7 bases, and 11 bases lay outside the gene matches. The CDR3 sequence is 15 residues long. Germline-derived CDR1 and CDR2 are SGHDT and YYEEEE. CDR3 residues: CASARRLAGHNEQFF. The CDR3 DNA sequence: TGTGCCAGCGCCCGACGGCTAGCGGGTCACAATGAGCAGTTCTTC.

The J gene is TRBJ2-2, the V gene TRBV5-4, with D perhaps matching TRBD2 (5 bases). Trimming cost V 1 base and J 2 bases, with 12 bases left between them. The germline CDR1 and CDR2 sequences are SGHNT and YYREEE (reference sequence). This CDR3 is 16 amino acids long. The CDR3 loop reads CASSLYWTENTGELFF. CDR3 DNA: TGTGCCAGCAGCTTGTACTGGACTGAAAACACCGGGGAGCTGTTTTTT.

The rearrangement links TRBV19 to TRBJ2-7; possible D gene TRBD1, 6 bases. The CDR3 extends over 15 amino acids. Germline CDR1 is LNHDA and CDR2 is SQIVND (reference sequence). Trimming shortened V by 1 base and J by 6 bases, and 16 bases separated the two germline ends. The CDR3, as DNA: TGTGCCAGTAGTATAGGTACAGGGTTGGTCGCCGAGCAGTACTTC. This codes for CASSIGTGLVAEQYF.

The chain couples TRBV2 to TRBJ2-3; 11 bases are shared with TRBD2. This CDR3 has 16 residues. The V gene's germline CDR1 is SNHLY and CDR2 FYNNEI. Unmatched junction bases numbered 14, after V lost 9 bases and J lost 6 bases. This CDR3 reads CASGTSGGGISDTQYF. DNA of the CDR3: TGTGCCAGTGGTACTAGCGGGGGAGGGATTTCGGATACGCAGTATTTT. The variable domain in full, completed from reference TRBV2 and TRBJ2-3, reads EPEVTQTPSHQVTQMGQEVILRCVPISNHLYFYWYRQILGQKVEFLVSFYNNEISEKSEIFDDQFSVERPDGSNFTLKIRSTKLEDSAMYFCASGTSGGGISDTQYFGPGTRLTVL.

CDR3 loop: CASSLPRSNYGYTF. The CDR3 nucleotides read TGTGCCAGCAGCTTACCCAGGTCTAACTATGGCTACACCTTC. V gene TRBV7-2 combines with J gene TRBJ1-2; D unresolved. CDR3 length: 14 residues. Germline values: CDR1 SGHTA, CDR2 FQGNSA. V lost 2 bases and J 0 bases, leaving 7 bases between the germline ends.

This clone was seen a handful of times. CDR3 loop: CASSLTSGTYEQYF. The CDR3 DNA is TGTGCCAGCAGTCTGACTAGCGGTACCTACGAGCAGTACTTC. The chain links TRBV28 to TRBJ2-7, with 9 bases aligning to TRBD2. The CDR3 length is 14 residues. Trimming took 5 bases from V and 2 from J; bases not matched to a gene: 4. Germline V gene lookup returns CDR1 MDHEN and CDR2 SYDVKM.

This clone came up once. CDR3 residues: CASSPRGQGSGNTIYF. CDR3 coding DNA: TGTGCCAGCTCACCACGTGGACAGGGATCAGGAAACACCATATATTTT. V gene TRBV18 combines with J gene TRBJ1-3; 8 positions match TRBD1. This CDR3 contains 16 residues. Per the germline V gene, CDR1 is KGHSH and CDR2 is LQKENI. The V segment lost 1 base and the J segment 4 bases; nucleotides outside the gene matches: 6.

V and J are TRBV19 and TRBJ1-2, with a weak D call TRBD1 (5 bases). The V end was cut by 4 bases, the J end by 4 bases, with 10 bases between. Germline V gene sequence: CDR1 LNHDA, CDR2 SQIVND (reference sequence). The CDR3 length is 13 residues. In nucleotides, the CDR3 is TGTGCCAGTAGTACCGGGACGGCCTATGGCTACACCTTC. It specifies CASSTGTAYGYTF. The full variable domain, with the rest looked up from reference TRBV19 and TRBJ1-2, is DGGITQSPKYLFRKEGQNVTLSCEQNLNHDAMYWYRQDPGQGLRLIYYSQIVNDFQKGDIAEGYSVSREKKESFPLTVTSAQKNPTAFYLCASSTGTAYGYTFGSGTRLTVV.

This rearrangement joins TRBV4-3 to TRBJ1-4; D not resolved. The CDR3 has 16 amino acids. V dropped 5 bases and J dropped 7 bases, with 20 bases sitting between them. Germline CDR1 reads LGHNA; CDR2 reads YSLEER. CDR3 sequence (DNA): TGCGCCAGCAGCATCCGGGAGGTTAGTGGCGGTGAAAAACTGTTTTTT. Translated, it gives CASSIREVSGGEKLFF.

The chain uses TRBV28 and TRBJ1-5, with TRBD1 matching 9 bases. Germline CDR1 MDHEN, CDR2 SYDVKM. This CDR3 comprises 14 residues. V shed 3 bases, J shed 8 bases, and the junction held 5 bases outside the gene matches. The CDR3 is CASSLEGQGKPQHF. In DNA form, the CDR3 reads TGTGCCAGCAGTTTGGAGGGACAGGGAAAGCCCCAGCATTTT.

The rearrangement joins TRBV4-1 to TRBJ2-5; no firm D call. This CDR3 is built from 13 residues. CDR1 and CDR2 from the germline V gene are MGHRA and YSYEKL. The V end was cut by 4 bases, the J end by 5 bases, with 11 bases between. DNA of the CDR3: TGCGCCAGCAGCCCCCCCGGTGGGGAGACCCAGTACTTC. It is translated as CASSPPGGETQYF.

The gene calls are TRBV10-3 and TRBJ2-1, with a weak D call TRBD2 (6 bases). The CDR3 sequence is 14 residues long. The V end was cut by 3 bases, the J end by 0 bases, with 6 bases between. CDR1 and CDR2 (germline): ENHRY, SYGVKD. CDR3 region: CAISDGSSYNEQFF. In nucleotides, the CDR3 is TGTGCCATCAGTGACGGGAGCTCCTACAATGAGCAGTTCTTC.

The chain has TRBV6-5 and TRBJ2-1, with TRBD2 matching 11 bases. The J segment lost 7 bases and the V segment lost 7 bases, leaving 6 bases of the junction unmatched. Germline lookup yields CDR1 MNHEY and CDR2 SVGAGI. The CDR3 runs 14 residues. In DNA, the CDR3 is TGTGCCAGCACTTTATTAGCGGGGGGGAATGAGCAGTTCTTC. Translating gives CASTLLAGGNEQFF.

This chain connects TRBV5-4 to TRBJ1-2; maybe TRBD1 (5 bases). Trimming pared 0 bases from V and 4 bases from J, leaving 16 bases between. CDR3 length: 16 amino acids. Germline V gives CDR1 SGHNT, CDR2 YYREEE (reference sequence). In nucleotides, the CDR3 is TGTGCCAGCAGCTTGGCGCAGGGTTTAGGCGCCTATGGCTACACCTTC. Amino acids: CASSLAQGLGAYGYTF.

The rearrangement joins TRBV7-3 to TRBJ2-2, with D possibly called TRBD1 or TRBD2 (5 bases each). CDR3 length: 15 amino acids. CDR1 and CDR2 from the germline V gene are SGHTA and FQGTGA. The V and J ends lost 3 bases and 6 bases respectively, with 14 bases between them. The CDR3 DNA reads TGTGCCAGCAGCTTGAACAGGCAGGGAGCCGGGGAGCTGTTTTTT. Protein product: CASSLNRQGAGELFF.

CDR3 sequence: CAISRTSNYGYTF. The DNA of the CDR3 is TGTGCCATCAGTCGGACTTCTAACTATGGCTACACCTTC. The chain carries TRBV10-3 and TRBJ1-2; D call uncertain. The CDR3 has 13 residues. The V gene's germline CDR1 is ENHRY and CDR2 SYGVKD. The V end was cut by 5 bases, the J end by 0 bases, with 7 bases between.

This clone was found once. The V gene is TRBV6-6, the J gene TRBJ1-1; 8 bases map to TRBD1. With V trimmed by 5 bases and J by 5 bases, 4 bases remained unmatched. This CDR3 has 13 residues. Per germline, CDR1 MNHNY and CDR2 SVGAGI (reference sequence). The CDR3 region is CASSTGGRTEAFF. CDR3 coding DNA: TGTGCCAGCAGTACAGGGGGAAGGACTGAAGCTTTCTTT.

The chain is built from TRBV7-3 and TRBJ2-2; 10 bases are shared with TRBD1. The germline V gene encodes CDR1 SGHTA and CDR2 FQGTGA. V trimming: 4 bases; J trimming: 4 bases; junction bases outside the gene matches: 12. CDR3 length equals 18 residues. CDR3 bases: TGTGCCAGCAGCTGGAGACCTACGACAGGGGGCGGCACCGGGGAGCTGTTTTTT. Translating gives CASSWRPTTGGGTGELFF.

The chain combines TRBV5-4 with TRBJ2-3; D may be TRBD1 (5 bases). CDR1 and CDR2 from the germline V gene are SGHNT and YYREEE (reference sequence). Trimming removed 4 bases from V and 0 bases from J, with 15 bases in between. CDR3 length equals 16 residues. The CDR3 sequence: CASSPNRQISTDTQYF. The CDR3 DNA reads TGTGCCAGCAGCCCTAACCGACAGATTAGCACAGATACGCAGTATTTT.

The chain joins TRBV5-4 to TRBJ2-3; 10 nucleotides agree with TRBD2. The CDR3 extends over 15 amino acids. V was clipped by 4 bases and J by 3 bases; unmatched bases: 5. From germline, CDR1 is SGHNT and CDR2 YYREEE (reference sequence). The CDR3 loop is CASSAIAGGTDTQYF. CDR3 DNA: TGTGCCAGCAGCGCAATAGCGGGAGGAACAGATACGCAGTATTTT.

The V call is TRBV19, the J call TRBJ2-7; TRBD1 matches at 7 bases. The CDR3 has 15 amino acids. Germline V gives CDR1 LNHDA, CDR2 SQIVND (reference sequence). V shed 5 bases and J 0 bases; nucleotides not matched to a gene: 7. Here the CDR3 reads CASSPGQDHSYEQYF. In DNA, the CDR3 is TGTGCCAGTAGTCCCGGACAGGACCACTCCTACGAGCAGTACTTC.

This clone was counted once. CDR3 residues: CASSEPTGPNEKLFF. In DNA, the CDR3 is TGTGCCAGCAGTGAGCCGACAGGGCCTAATGAAAAACTGTTTTTT. This rearrangement joins TRBV25-1 to TRBJ1-4; 7 bases are shared with TRBD1. The germline gives CDR1 MGHDK, CDR2 SYGVNS. CDR3 length: 15 residues. V was pared by 3 bases and J by 3 bases, with 4 bases of the junction left unmatched.

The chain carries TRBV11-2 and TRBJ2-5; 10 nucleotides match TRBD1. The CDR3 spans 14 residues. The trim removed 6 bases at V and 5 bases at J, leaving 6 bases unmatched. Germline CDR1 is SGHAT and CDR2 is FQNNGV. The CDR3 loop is CASSRDRGTETQYF. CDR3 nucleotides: TGTGCCAGCAGTCGGGACAGGGGCACTGAGACCCAGTACTTC.